Following are 20 T cell receptor beta chains from one sample sequenced in a study of T cells in pancreatic ductal adenocarcinoma. Repertoires were generated with immunoSEQ multiplex PCR, while TCRdb's copy carries only in-frame clones and drops some. The repertoire consists of roughly 100,000 clones, with 90% to 95% occurring once and the leading ten covering around 2.9%. Selected pancreatic ductal adenocarcinoma patients had undergone surgery without neoadjuvant therapy. What was sequenced was PBMCs. Receptors originate from a human donor with pancreatic ductal adenocarcinoma.

This clone has just a few counts. The chain has TRBV7-2 and TRBJ2-5; no reliable D call. Germline assignment: CDR1 SGHTA and CDR2 FQGNSA. The CDR3 has 12 amino acids. V dropped 5 bases and J dropped 5 bases, with 9 bases sitting between them. CDR3 nucleotide sequence: TGTGCCAGCAGCGAGACTGGTGAGACCCAGTACTTC. This codes for CASSETGETQYF.

The chain recombines TRBV6-1 with TRBJ2-7; 10 bases are a match to TRBD2. With 6 bases clipped from V and 2 bases from J, the junction kept 1 base outside the gene matches. CDR3 length equals 13 residues. The germline V gene encodes CDR1 MNHNS and CDR2 SASEGT. CDR3 region: CASRLAGTYEQYF. CDR3 coding DNA: TGTGCCAGCAGACTAGCGGGAACCTACGAGCAGTACTTC.

The chain has TRBV18 and TRBJ2-7; 11 nucleotides align to TRBD1. Trimming took 6 bases from V and 7 from J; bases not matched to a gene: 5. This CDR3 contains 13 residues. The V gene's germline CDR1 is KGHSH and CDR2 LQKENI. This chain's CDR3 is CASSQGTGGEQYF. The CDR3 DNA reads TGTGCCAGCTCCCAGGGGACAGGGGGTGAGCAGTACTTC. Using reference TRBV18 and TRBJ2-7 for the parts outside the CDR3, the full variable domain is NAGVMQNPRHLVRRRGQEARLRCSPMKGHSHVYWYRQLPEEGLKFMVYLQKENIIDESGMPKERFSAEFPKEGPSILRIQQVVRGDSAAYFCASSQGTGGEQYFGPGTRLTVT.

The V call is TRBV28, the J call TRBJ2-3; D is perhaps TRBD2 (7 bases). Germline V gene sequence: CDR1 MDHEN, CDR2 SYDVKM. CDR3 size: 15 residues. The ends were cut back, 11 bases at V and 1 base at J, with 19 bases in the middle. Here the CDR3 DNA reads TGTGCCTCCACAGGAGGGGGGGTCGGCACAGATACGCAGTATTTT. This encodes CASTGGGVGTDTQYF.

The genes are TRBV2 and TRBJ2-7; D unresolved. There are 14 residues in the CDR3. With 8 bases removed from V and 4 bases from J, the gap between germline ends came to 18 bases. Germline lookup yields CDR1 SNHLY and CDR2 FYNNEI. The CDR3 sequence is CASVLIAVGYEQYF. CDR3 nucleotides: TGTGCCAGCGTTTTAATCGCCGTCGGGTACGAGCAGTACTTC.

The chain has TRBV19 and TRBJ2-2; no definite D call. The V end lost 3 bases, the J end lost 13 bases, and 9 bases lay between the germline ends. This CDR3 is 11 amino acids long. Germline V gene data show CDR1 as LNHDA and CDR2 as SQIVND (reference sequence). CDR3 sequence (DNA): TGTGCCAGTAGTATCCGTTCTTTGCTGTTTTTT. Protein product: CASSIRSLLFF.

This chain links TRBV18 with TRBJ2-7, with D perhaps TRBD1 (5 bases). The germline CDR1 and CDR2 sequences are KGHSH and LQKENI. Trimming stripped 1 base from V and 2 bases from J, with 12 bases between. There are 15 residues in the CDR3. The CDR3 nucleotides are TGTGCCAGCTCACCACGACAGCCTCCCACCTACGAGCAGTACTTC. Protein product: CASSPRQPPTYEQYF.

The chain links TRBV11-2 to TRBJ1-4; possible D gene TRBD1, 5 bases. Germline V gene sequence: CDR1 SGHAT, CDR2 FQNNGV. CDR3 length: 15 residues. The ends were cut back, 6 bases at V and 8 bases at J, with 19 bases in the middle. The CDR3 spells CASRSYRRDGEKLFF. The CDR3 nucleotides read TGTGCCAGCAGGTCCTACAGGCGGGACGGAGAAAAACTGTTTTTT.

The chain is built from TRBV4-1 and TRBJ1-3, with TRBD1 as a possible D gene (6 bases). V shed 0 bases and J shed 3 bases, with 12 bases lying between them. Germline loops: CDR1 MGHRA, CDR2 YSYEKL. CDR3 size: 16 residues. The CDR3 DNA reads as TGCGCCAGCAGCCAAGATCCCGGACAGATTGGAAACACCATATATTTT. It codes for CASSQDPGQIGNTIYF.

The chain carries TRBV19 and TRBJ2-5; 11 nucleotides line up with TRBD2. Germline CDR1 is LNHDA and CDR2 is SQIVND (reference sequence). The V gene end was trimmed by 6 bases and the J gene end by 5 bases; junction bases not matched to a gene: 2. This CDR3 has 13 amino acids. The DNA for the CDR3 is TGTGCCAGTAGCCGACTAGCGGGGGAGACCCAGTACTTC. It specifies CASSRLAGETQYF.

The V call is TRBV7-9, the J call TRBJ1-1; D gene uncertain. V was trimmed by 5 bases and J by 2 bases, leaving 12 bases between them. Germline assignment: CDR1 SEHNR and CDR2 FQNEAQ (reference sequence). CDR3 length: 14 amino acids. CDR3 region: CASSAWRENTEAFF. CDR3 nucleotide sequence: TGTGCCAGCAGCGCATGGAGGGAAAACACTGAAGCTTTCTTT.

The chain links TRBV4-2 to TRBJ2-1, with D unclear. V dropped 4 bases and J dropped 4 bases, with 11 bases sitting between them. CDR1 and CDR2 from the germline V gene are LGHNA and YNFKEQ. The CDR3 extends over 14 amino acids. The CDR3 region has the DNA TGTGCCAGCAGCCCCTCTCCGGTATACAATGAGCAGTTCTTC. Encoded protein: CASSPSPVYNEQFF.

The chain employs TRBV29-1 and TRBJ2-3; TRBD2 aligns across 13 bases. Germline V gives CDR1 SQVTM, CDR2 ANQGSEA. The CDR3 is 15 amino acids. V lost 6 bases to trimming and J lost 4 bases; unmatched junction nucleotides: 7. CDR3 region: CSVAGTSGTPDTQYF. DNA for the CDR3: TGCAGCGTAGCCGGGACTAGCGGGACCCCAGATACGCAGTATTTT.

The rearrangement joins TRBV18 to TRBJ2-1; D gene ambiguous. The CDR3 consists of 13 residues. Germline V gene lookup returns CDR1 KGHSH and CDR2 LQKENI. The germline V and J ends were trimmed by 3 bases and 8 bases, with 11 bases remaining between them. The CDR3 DNA follows: TGTGCCAGCTCACCGGGCACAGCACATGAGCAGTTCTTC. Encoded protein: CASSPGTAHEQFF.

The V call is TRBV28, the J call TRBJ1-4; TRBD1 matches at 7 bases. Germline CDR1 is MDHEN and CDR2 is SYDVKM. V lost 4 bases to trimming and J lost 0 bases; unmatched junction nucleotides: 2. The CDR3 extends over 15 amino acids. CDR3 DNA: TGTGCCAGCAGTTCAGGACAGGCAACTAATGAAAAACTGTTTTTT. It is translated as CASSSGQATNEKLFF.

The chain has TRBV7-9 and TRBJ1-4; D may be TRBD1 (5 bases). This CDR3 comprises 17 residues. Germline CDR1 and CDR2: SEHNR and FQNEAQ (reference sequence). V lost 5 bases and J lost 1, with 17 bases in between. CDR3 residues: CASSPGIGGVTNEKLFF. CDR3 nucleotide sequence: TGTGCCAGCAGCCCAGGAATCGGGGGGGTAACTAATGAAAAACTGTTTTTT.

The chain is built from TRBV28 and TRBJ1-2, with 7 bases aligning to TRBD1. The V gene's germline CDR1 is MDHEN and CDR2 SYDVKM. The CDR3 loop spans 15 amino acids. V lost 5 bases and J lost 4; bases outside the gene matches: 10. The DNA for the CDR3 is TGTGCCAGCAGTCCATCAGGGGGTTCGGCCTATGGCTACACCTTC. Translating gives CASSPSGGSAYGYTF.

J is TRBJ2-7 and V is TRBV10-3; 10 nucleotides align to TRBD2. Germline V lookup: CDR1 ENHRY, CDR2 SYGVKD. CDR3 length equals 14 residues. V lost 6 bases to trimming and J lost 6 bases; unmatched junction nucleotides: 8. Here the CDR3 DNA reads TGTGCCATCAGCCCGGGACTAGCGACAGTCGAGCAGTACTTC. This encodes CAISPGLATVEQYF.

This clone appeared a single time. This chain links TRBV25-1 with TRBJ2-1; maybe TRBD1 (6 bases). This CDR3 is built from 18 residues. The ends were cut back, 2 bases at V and 8 bases at J, with 25 bases in the middle. Germline V gene sequence: CDR1 MGHDK, CDR2 SYGVNS. CDR3: CASSEIGGAGARSDEQFF. DNA for the CDR3: TGTGCCAGCAGTGAAATAGGGGGTGCAGGGGCCCGGTCGGATGAGCAGTTCTTC.

This clone was counted once. This chain uses TRBV6-4 with TRBJ1-5; the D gene is possibly TRBD1 (5 bases). Trimming took off 6 bases at V and 0 bases at J, with 12 bases between the two ends. The CDR3 runs to 15 residues. Germline V gene sequence: CDR1 MRHNA, CDR2 SNTAGT. The CDR3 region has the DNA TGTGCCAGCAGGAGGACAAATTATAGCAATCAGCCCCAGCATTTT. It is translated as CASRRTNYSNQPQHF.